The 29 T cell receptor beta chains presented below share a single source sample, sequenced in a study of cytomegalovirus exposure and HLA in healthy donors. 13 Jbeta primers and 60 Vbeta primers were used for the PCR. Produced via immunoSEQ multiplex PCR; TCRdb's table is partial and in-frame only. Among 150,000 to 200,000 clones listed, roughly 80% were seen once. The source material was PBMCs. These receptors were obtained from a woman younger than 35 in good health and CMV-seropositive.

This clone was counted a single time. The V gene is TRBV25-1, the J gene TRBJ2-1; D not resolved. Germline CDR1 is MGHDK and CDR2 is SYGVNS. The V gene lost 5 bases and the J gene lost 4 bases, with 9 bases spanning the gap. The CDR3 spans 13 residues. CDR3 coding DNA: TGTGCCAGCAGTACATACACGTACAATGAGCAGTTCTTC. Amino acids: CASSTYTYNEQFF.

The chain is built from TRBV6-1 and TRBJ1-3, with D possibly being TRBD1 (5 bases). Germline V gene lookup returns CDR1 MNHNS and CDR2 SASEGT. V was trimmed by 6 bases and J by 0 bases, leaving 12 bases between them. The CDR3 consists of 15 residues. Here the CDR3 reads CASSPEGTSGNTIYF. CDR3 bases: TGTGCCAGCAGCCCGGAGGGGACCTCTGGAAACACCATATATTTT.

The genes are TRBV6-5 and TRBJ2-7; 10 nucleotides agree with TRBD1. The CDR3 totals 13 residues. The junction had 6 bases not matched to a gene; V was cut back by 7 bases and J by 6 bases. Germline V gene data show CDR1 as MNHEY and CDR2 as SVGAGI. CDR3 nucleotides: TGTGCCAGCATAGGGACAGGGGCTCGCGAGCAGTACTTC. Encoded protein: CASIGTGAREQYF.

The chain links TRBV5-4 to TRBJ1-1; no definite D call. From germline, CDR1 is SGHNT and CDR2 YYREEE (reference sequence). This CDR3 region has 13 residues. Trimming stripped 0 bases from V and 1 base from J, with 4 bases between. CDR3 region: CASSLDRNTEAFF. The CDR3 DNA is TGTGCCAGCAGCTTGGACAGGAACACTGAAGCTTTCTTT. Using reference TRBV5-4 and TRBJ1-1 for the parts outside the CDR3, the full variable domain is ETGVTQSPTHLIKTRGQQVTLRCSSQSGHNTVSWYQQALGQGPQFIFQYYREEENGRGNFPPRFSGLQFPNYSSELNVNALELDDSALYLCASSLDRNTEAFFGQGTRLTVV.

J is TRBJ1-2 and V is TRBV7-9; 8 bases fit TRBD1. Germline CDR1 SEHNR, CDR2 FQNEAQ (reference sequence). There are 15 residues in the CDR3. J gave up 8 bases and V 1 base, and 9 bases lay outside the gene matches. The CDR3 region is CASSLDSAGGYGYTF. As DNA, the CDR3 is TGTGCCAGCAGCTTAGACAGCGCAGGGGGCTACGGCTACACCTTC.

The rearrangement joins TRBV2 to TRBJ1-1; TRBD1 agrees at 10 bases. The V segment lost 7 bases and the J segment 10 bases; nucleotides outside the gene matches: 9. CDR1 SNHLY and CDR2 FYNNEI come from the germline V gene. This CDR3 has 13 amino acids. The CDR3 is CASKKGTGDLAFF. The CDR3 nucleotides are TGTGCCAGCAAAAAGGGGACAGGGGATTTAGCTTTCTTT.

This clone occurred a few times. The chain couples TRBV11-3 to TRBJ2-3; 7 bases are shared with TRBD2. The trim removed 5 bases at V and 0 bases at J, leaving 8 bases unmatched. CDR1 is SGHNT, CDR2 YENEEA, per germline. The CDR3 consists of 16 residues. CDR3 residues: CASSRRGEPSTDTQYF. In DNA, the CDR3 is TGTGCCAGCAGCCGCCGGGGGGAGCCTAGCACAGATACGCAGTATTTT.

The chain couples TRBV14 to TRBJ1-3; D possibly corresponds to TRBD1 (5 bases). This CDR3 is built from 17 residues. Germline CDR1 and CDR2: SGHDN and FVKESK. The V end lost 3 bases, the J end lost 0 bases, and 15 bases lay between the germline ends. The CDR3 DNA is TGTGCCAGCAGCCACCTAATCTTACAGGCCTCTGGAAACACCATATATTTT. Its translation is CASSHLILQASGNTIYF. Based on the CDR3 plus reference TRBV14 and TRBJ1-3, the full variable domain is EAGVTQFPSHSVIEKGQTVTLRCDPISGHDNLYWYRRVMGKEIKFLLHFVKESKQDESGMPNNRFLAERTGGTYSTLKVQPAELEDSGVYFCASSHLILQASGNTIYFGEGSWLTVV.

The rearrangement joins TRBV5-1 to TRBJ1-6; TRBD1 might be the D (6 bases). This CDR3 has 14 amino acids. V lost 5 bases to trimming and J lost 7 bases, with 13 bases between them. Per the germline V gene, CDR1 is SGHRS and CDR2 is YFSETQ. The CDR3 nucleotides are TGCGCCAGCAGGAAGGACAGCGCCAATTCACCCCTCCACTTT. Translation gives CASRKDSANSPLHF.

The genes are TRBV6-6 and TRBJ2-3; D might be TRBD1 (6 bases). Trimming pared 5 bases from V and 5 bases from J, leaving 17 bases between. CDR3 length: 15 amino acids. Germline CDR1 MNHNY, CDR2 SVGAGI (reference sequence). The CDR3 sequence is CASSRTRGAGDTQYF. The CDR3 nucleotides read TGTGCCAGCAGTAGAACCAGGGGCGCTGGAGATACGCAGTATTTT.

The chain recombines TRBV5-6 with TRBJ2-5, with 10 positions matching TRBD2. J lost 5 bases, V lost 0 bases, and 7 bases had no gene match. This CDR3 is 16 amino acids long. Germline lookup yields CDR1 SGHDT and CDR2 YYEEEE. CDR3 residues: CASSLGTSGLSETQYF. CDR3 bases: TGTGCCAGCAGCTTGGGGACTAGCGGCCTTTCGGAGACCCAGTACTTC.

This chain joins TRBV27 and TRBJ1-1; 9 positions agree with TRBD1. This CDR3 spans 14 amino acids. The V segment lost 3 bases and the J segment 3 bases; nucleotides outside the gene matches: 2. Per the germline V gene, CDR1 is MNHEY and CDR2 is SMNVEV (reference sequence). The CDR3 region is CASSFRDRDTEAFF. CDR3 in DNA: TGTGCCAGCAGTTTCCGGGACAGGGACACTGAAGCTTTCTTT.

The CDR3 spells CASRGLAGGRNTGELFF. In nucleotides, the CDR3 is TGTGCCAGTAGGGGACTAGCGGGGGGCAGGAACACCGGGGAGCTGTTTTTT. This sequence joins TRBV19 and TRBJ2-2; 15 bases align to TRBD2. CDR1 is LNHDA, CDR2 SQIVND, per germline (reference sequence). This CDR3 has 17 residues. V lost 6 bases and J lost 1; bases outside the gene matches: 3.

This clone appeared once. V and J are TRBV7-3 and TRBJ2-3; a possible D gene is TRBD2 (9 bases). Trimming removed 4 bases from V and 5 bases from J, with 19 bases in between. Germline CDR1 and CDR2: SGHTA and FQGTGA. The CDR3 contains 16 residues. The CDR3 loop is CASSSGGGGAIDTQYF. In DNA form, the CDR3 reads TGTGCCAGCAGCTCAGGGGGCGGGGGGGCAATAGATACGCAGTATTTT.

The rearrangement uses TRBV7-2 and TRBJ2-3; tentative D call: TRBD1 (5 bases). The length of the CDR3 is 16 residues. Germline V gene sequence: CDR1 SGHTA, CDR2 FQGNSA. Trimming pared 7 bases from V and 0 bases from J, leaving 17 bases between. The CDR3: CASKRNPRASTDTQYF. The CDR3 DNA sequence: TGTGCCAGCAAACGAAACCCCAGGGCTAGCACAGATACGCAGTATTTT.

The chain uses TRBV29-1 and TRBJ1-3; D unclear. The germline V and J ends were trimmed by 4 bases and 1 base, with 8 bases remaining between them. This CDR3 is built from 13 residues. CDR1 and CDR2 from the germline V gene are SQVTM and ANQGSEA. DNA of the CDR3: TGCAGCGTTGTCGGGGTTTCTGGAAACACCATATATTTT. Protein product: CSVVGVSGNTIYF.

The chain is built from TRBV7-8 and TRBJ1-4, with D tentatively TRBD1 (5 bases). Trimming took 0 bases from V and 5 from J, leaving 13 bases between them. CDR1 is SGHVS and CDR2 is FQNEAQ in the germline V gene. The CDR3 runs 16 residues. The chain's CDR3 is CASSLAIGGLNEKLFF. The CDR3 DNA is TGTGCCAGCAGCTTAGCTATCGGGGGATTAAATGAAAAACTGTTTTTT.

This rearrangement joins TRBV7-2 to TRBJ2-7; 7 bases fit TRBD2. The ends lost 7 bases at V and 4 bases at J; junction bases unmatched: 7. This CDR3 has 13 amino acids. Per germline, CDR1 SGHTA and CDR2 FQGNSA. This chain's CDR3 is CASNPGGRYEQYF. CDR3 bases: TGTGCCAGCAACCCGGGGGGTAGGTACGAGCAGTACTTC. The full variable domain, in which reference TRBV7-2 and TRBJ2-7 provide the parts outside the CDR3, is GAGVSQSPSNKVTEKGKDVELRCDPISGHTALYWYRQSLGQGLEFLIYFQGNSAPDKSGLPSDRFSAERTGGSVSTLTIQRTQQEDSAVYLCASNPGGRYEQYFGPGTRLTVT.

The chain uses TRBV29-1 and TRBJ2-7, with TRBD1 as a possible D gene (5 bases). This CDR3 comprises 13 residues. In germline, CDR1 is SQVTM, CDR2 ANQGSEA. Deletions cut 6 bases from V and 4 bases from J, with 16 bases between. The CDR3 here is CSVGHSIRYEQYF. The CDR3 bases are TGCAGCGTAGGACATTCCATCCGGTACGAGCAGTACTTC.

The chain joins TRBV9 to TRBJ2-5; TRBD2 aligns across 11 bases. Germline values: CDR1 SGDLS, CDR2 YYNGEE. The CDR3 contains 15 residues. Trimming at V came to 4 bases and at J to 2 bases, leaving 4 bases not matched to a gene. DNA for the CDR3: TGTGCCAGCAGCCCGTTAGCGGGGGGGCAAGAGACCCAGTACTTC. Its protein product is CASSPLAGGQETQYF.

This chain connects TRBV2 to TRBJ2-7; D not certain. Trimming cost V 3 bases and J 1 base, with 13 bases left between them. This CDR3 is built from 15 residues. Germline V lookup: CDR1 SNHLY, CDR2 FYNNEI. The CDR3 spells CASSDEALSSYEQYF. For the CDR3, the DNA is TGTGCCAGCAGTGACGAGGCCCTTTCTTCCTACGAGCAGTACTTC. Filled out from reference TRBV2 and TRBJ2-7, the complete variable domain reads EPEVTQTPSHQVTQMGQEVILRCVPISNHLYFYWYRQILGQKVEFLVSFYNNEISEKSEIFDDQFSVERPDGSNFTLKIRSTKLEDSAMYFCASSDEALSSYEQYFGPGTRLTVT.

Concerning this clone itself: Other nucleotide sequences from this sample produce the same CDR3. The V gene is TRBV28, the J gene TRBJ1-5; 9 bases match TRBD1. Germline V gene sequence: CDR1 MDHEN, CDR2 SYDVKM. CDR3 length equals 14 residues. J gave up 4 bases and V 2 bases, and 0 bases lay outside the gene matches. The CDR3 here is CASSLGQGNQPQHF. The DNA for the CDR3 is TGTGCCAGCAGTTTAGGACAGGGGAATCAGCCCCAGCATTTT.

The V call is TRBV28, the J call TRBJ1-2, with a possible D match to TRBD1 (5 bases). From germline, CDR1 is MDHEN and CDR2 SYDVKM. This CDR3 has 14 residues. V was shortened by 2 bases and J by 1 base, with 8 bases between the two germline ends. The CDR3, as DNA: TGTGCCAGCAGTTTAGTACAGGATAACTATGGCTACACCTTC. It specifies CASSLVQDNYGYTF.

V gene TRBV2 combines with J gene TRBJ1-1; tentatively, D is TRBD1 (6 bases). Germline CDR1 and CDR2: SNHLY and FYNNEI. Trimming took off 6 bases at V and 3 bases at J, with 14 bases between the two ends. The CDR3 contains 14 residues. The CDR3 region has the DNA TGTGCCAGCAGGCGGACAGTAGCCTACACTGAAGCTTTCTTT. Amino acids: CASRRTVAYTEAFF.

The V and J genes are TRBV6-6 and TRBJ1-1; 8 bases are a match to TRBD1. This CDR3 has 16 residues. J gave up 5 bases and V 0 bases, and 8 bases lay outside the gene matches. The germline gives CDR1 MNHNY, CDR2 SVGAGI (reference sequence). The CDR3, as DNA: TGTGCCAGCAGTTACTCTACGACAGGGGCCGGGACTGAAGCTTTCTTT. It codes for CASSYSTTGAGTEAFF.

This chain links TRBV2 with TRBJ2-1; TRBD2 agrees at 12 bases. This CDR3 comprises 14 residues. The V segment lost 7 bases and the J segment 5 bases; nucleotides outside the gene matches: 3. Germline-derived CDR1 and CDR2 are SNHLY and FYNNEI. CDR3 in amino acids: CASNRLAGDNEQFF. The CDR3 coding sequence is TGTGCCAGCAACCGACTAGCGGGGGACAATGAGCAGTTCTTC.

The chain recombines TRBV4-1 with TRBJ2-7; D may be TRBD2 (5 bases). Germline V CDR1 and CDR2: MGHRA, YSYEKL. Between the trimmed V and J ends, which lost 4 bases and 9 bases, there was a span of 16 bases. The CDR3 spans 13 residues. Here the CDR3 DNA reads TGCGCCAGCAGCCCCGAGGGTTTTTTTGGGCAGTACTTC. This encodes CASSPEGFFGQYF.

The rearrangement joins TRBV6-1 to TRBJ2-7; 7 nucleotides match TRBD1. This CDR3 contains 15 residues. Trimming took 0 bases from V and 2 from J; bases not matched to a gene: 4. Germline values: CDR1 MNHNS, CDR2 SASEGT. CDR3: CASSEAETGPYEQYF. DNA for the CDR3: TGTGCCAGCAGTGAAGCGGAGACAGGGCCCTACGAGCAGTACTTC.

The genes are TRBV7-2 and TRBJ2-7; D is undetermined. The V gene lost 1 base and the J gene lost 4 bases, with 8 bases spanning the gap. CDR1 and CDR2 from the germline V gene are SGHTA and FQGNSA. The CDR3 covers 13 residues. CDR3 residues: CASSLVEMYEQYF. The CDR3 DNA follows: TGTGCCAGCAGCTTAGTGGAGATGTACGAGCAGTACTTC. The variable domain in full, with the rest retrieved from reference TRBV7-2 and TRBJ2-7, is GAGVSQSPSNKVTEKGKDVELRCDPISGHTALYWYRQSLGQGLEFLIYFQGNSAPDKSGLPSDRFSAERTGGSVSTLTIQRTQQEDSAVYLCASSLVEMYEQYFGPGTRLTVT.